This TCR beta chain was retrieved from a study of shared clonotypes between healthy human individuals. The ends were cut back, 7 bases at V and 12 bases at J, with 15 bases in the middle. Germline CDR1 reads MDHEN; CDR2 reads SYDVKM. The length of the CDR3 is 12 residues. In the study's own analysis: With immunoSEQ giving junction-only sequences and no quality scores, filtering differed. Only in-frame clones appear in the TCRdb table, and some are missing; sequencing was by immunoSEQ multiplex PCR. V, J and clone size are those of that table, while D and trimming were read from the DNA. The repertoire holds 2 million to 3 million clones, 90% to 95% seen once, with about 0.39% in the top ten.

The source is a man in his late teens or twenties in good health. Some clones in this sample may be carry-over from other donors' samples. Sequenced: naive CD4+ T cells from PBMCs. Subset given: CD45RA+ positively selected. This chain connects TRBV28 to TRBJ1-4; tentative D call: TRBD1 (5 bases). The CDR3 region is CASNKNTGQLFF. The CDR3 region has the DNA TGTGCCAGCAATAAAAATACGGGACAACTGTTTTTT. Complete variable domain (other parts from reference TRBV28 and TRBJ1-4): DVKVTQSSRYLVKRTGEKVFLECVQDMDHENMFWYRQDPGLGLRLIYFSYDVKMKEKGDIPEGYSVSREKKERFSLILESASTNQTSMYLCASNKNTGQLFFGSGTQLSVL.